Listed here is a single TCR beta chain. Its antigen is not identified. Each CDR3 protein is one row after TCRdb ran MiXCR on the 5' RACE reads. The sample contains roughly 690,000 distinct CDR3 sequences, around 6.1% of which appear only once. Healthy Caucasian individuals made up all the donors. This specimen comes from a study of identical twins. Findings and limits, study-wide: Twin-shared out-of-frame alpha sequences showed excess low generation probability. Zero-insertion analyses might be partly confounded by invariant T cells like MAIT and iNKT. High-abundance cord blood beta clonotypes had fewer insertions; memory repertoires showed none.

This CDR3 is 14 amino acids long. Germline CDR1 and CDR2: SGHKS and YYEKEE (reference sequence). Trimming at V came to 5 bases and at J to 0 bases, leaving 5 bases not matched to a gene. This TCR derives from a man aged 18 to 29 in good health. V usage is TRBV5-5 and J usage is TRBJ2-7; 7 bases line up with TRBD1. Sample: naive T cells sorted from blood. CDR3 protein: CASRIRDSSYEQYF. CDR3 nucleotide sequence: TGTGCCAGCAGGATCCGGGACAGCTCCTACGAGCAGTACTTC.